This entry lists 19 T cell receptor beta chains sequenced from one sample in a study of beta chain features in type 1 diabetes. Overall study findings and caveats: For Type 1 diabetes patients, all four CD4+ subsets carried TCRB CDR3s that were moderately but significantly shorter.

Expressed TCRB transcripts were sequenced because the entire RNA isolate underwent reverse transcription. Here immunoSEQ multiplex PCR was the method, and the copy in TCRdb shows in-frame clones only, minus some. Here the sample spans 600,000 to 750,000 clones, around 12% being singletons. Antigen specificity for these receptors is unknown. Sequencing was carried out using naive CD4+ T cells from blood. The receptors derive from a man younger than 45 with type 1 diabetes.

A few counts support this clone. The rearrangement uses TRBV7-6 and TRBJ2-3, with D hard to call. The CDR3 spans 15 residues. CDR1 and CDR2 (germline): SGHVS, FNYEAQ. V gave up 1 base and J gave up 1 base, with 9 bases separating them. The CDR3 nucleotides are TGTGCCAGCAGCTTAGAATTAGTAGGCACAGATACGCAGTATTTT. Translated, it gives CASSLELVGTDTQYF.

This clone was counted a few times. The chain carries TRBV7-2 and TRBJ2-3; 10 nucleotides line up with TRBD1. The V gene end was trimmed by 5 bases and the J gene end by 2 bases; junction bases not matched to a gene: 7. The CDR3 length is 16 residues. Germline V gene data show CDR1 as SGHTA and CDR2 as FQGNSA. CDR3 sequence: CASSAGTGVNTDTQYF. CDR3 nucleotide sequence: TGTGCCAGCAGCGCGGGGACAGGGGTCAACACAGATACGCAGTATTTT.

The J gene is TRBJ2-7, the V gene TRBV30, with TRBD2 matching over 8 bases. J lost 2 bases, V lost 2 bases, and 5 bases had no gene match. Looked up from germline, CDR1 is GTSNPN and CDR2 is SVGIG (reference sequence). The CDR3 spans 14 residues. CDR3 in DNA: TGTGCCTGGAGTACTACTAGCGGAACCTACGAGCAGTACTTC. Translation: CAWSTTSGTYEQYF.

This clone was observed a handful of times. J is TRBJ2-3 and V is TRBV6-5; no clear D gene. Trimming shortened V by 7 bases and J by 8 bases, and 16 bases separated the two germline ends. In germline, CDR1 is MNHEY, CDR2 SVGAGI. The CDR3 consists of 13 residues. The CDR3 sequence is CASTPPLRTTQYF. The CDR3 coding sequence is TGTGCCAGCACACCCCCCCTGCGGACTACGCAGTATTTT.

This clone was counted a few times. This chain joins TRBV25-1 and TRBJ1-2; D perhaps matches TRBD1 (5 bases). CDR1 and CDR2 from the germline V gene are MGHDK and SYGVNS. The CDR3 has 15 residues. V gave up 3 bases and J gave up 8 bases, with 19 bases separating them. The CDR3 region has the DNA TGTGCCAGCAGTGACCTACAAGGGGCGAGGGGCGGCTACACCTTC. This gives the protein CASSDLQGARGGYTF.

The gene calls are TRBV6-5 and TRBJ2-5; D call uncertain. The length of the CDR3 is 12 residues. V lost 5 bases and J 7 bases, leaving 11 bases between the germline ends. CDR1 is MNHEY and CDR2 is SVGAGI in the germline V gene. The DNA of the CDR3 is TGTGCCAGCAGTCGTGTGGATGGGACCCAGTACTTC. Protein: CASSRVDGTQYF.

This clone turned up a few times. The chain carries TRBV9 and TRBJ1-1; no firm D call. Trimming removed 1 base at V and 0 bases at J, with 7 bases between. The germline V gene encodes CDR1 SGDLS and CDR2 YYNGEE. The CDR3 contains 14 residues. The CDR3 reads CASSVSGMNTEAFF. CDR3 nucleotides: TGTGCCAGCAGCGTATCTGGAATGAACACTGAAGCTTTCTTT.

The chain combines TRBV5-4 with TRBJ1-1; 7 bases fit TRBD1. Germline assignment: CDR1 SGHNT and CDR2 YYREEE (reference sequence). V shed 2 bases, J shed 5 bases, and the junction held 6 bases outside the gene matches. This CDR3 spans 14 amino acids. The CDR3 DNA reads TGTGCCAGCAGCTTTAACAGGGGTGAGACTGAAGCTTTCTTT. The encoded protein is CASSFNRGETEAFF. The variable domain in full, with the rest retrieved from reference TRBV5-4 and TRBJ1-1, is ETGVTQSPTHLIKTRGQQVTLRCSSQSGHNTVSWYQQALGQGPQFIFQYYREEENGRGNFPPRFSGLQFPNYSSELNVNALELDDSALYLCASSFNRGETEAFFGQGTRLTVV.

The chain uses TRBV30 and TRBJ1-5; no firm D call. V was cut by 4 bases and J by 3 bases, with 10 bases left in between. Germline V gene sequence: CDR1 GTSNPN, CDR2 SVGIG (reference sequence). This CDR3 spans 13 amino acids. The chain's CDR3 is CAWTWGDNQPQHF. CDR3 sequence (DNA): TGTGCCTGGACTTGGGGTGACAATCAGCCCCAGCATTTT.

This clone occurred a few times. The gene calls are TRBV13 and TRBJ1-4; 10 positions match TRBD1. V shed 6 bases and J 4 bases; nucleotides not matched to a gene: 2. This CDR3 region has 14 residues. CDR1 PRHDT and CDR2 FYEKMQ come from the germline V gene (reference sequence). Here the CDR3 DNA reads TGTGCCAGCAGTTGGACAGGGGGTAATGAAAAACTGTTTTTT. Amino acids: CASSWTGGNEKLFF.

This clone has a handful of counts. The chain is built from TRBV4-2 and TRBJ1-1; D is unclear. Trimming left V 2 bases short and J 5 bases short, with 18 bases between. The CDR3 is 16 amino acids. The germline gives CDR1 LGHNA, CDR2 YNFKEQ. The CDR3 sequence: CASSQSSQVRWTEAFF. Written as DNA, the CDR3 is TGTGCCAGCAGCCAATCGTCGCAGGTTAGATGGACTGAAGCTTTCTTT.

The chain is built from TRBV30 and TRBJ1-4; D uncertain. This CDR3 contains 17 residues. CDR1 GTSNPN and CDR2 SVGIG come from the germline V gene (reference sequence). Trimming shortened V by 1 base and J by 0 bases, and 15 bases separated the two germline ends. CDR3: CAWSEFLGPATNEKLFF. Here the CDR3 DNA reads TGTGCCTGGAGTGAGTTTTTAGGGCCAGCAACTAATGAAAAACTGTTTTTT.

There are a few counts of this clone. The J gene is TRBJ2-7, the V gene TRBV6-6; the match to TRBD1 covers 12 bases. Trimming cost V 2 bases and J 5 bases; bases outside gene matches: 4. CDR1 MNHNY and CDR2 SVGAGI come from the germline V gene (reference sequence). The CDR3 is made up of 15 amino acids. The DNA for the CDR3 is TGTGCCAGCAGTTACGGGACAGGGGGCCTGGACGAGCAGTACTTC. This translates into CASSYGTGGLDEQYF.

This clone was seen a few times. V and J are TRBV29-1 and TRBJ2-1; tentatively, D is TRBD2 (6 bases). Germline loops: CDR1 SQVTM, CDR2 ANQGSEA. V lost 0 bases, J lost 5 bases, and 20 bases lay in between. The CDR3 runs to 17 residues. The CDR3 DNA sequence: TGCAGCGTTGAAGACCCACGGGGGTCTCACCTCAACAATGAGCAGTTCTTC. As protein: CSVEDPRGSHLNNEQFF.

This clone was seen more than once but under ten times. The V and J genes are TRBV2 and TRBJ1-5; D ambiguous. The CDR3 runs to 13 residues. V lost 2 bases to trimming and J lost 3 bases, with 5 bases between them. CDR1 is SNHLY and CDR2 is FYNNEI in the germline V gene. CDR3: CASSETYNQPQHF. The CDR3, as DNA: TGTGCCAGCAGTGAAACCTACAATCAGCCCCAGCATTTT.

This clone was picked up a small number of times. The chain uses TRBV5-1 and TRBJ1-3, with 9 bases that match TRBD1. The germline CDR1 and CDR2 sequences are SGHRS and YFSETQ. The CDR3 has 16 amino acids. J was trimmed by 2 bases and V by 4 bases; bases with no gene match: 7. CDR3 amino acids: CASSEYRGHAGNTIYF. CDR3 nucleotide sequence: TGCGCCAGCAGCGAATACAGGGGGCATGCTGGAAACACCATATATTTT.

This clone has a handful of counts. CDR3 in DNA: TGTGCCAGCAGCTTAGGGGGAGCAGACTATGGCTACACCTTC. Its translation: CASSLGGADYGYTF. V gene TRBV7-3 combines with J gene TRBJ1-2; a weak D match, TRBD1 (5 bases). Germline V CDR1 and CDR2: SGHTA, FQGTGA. The CDR3 totals 14 residues. The V end was cut by 2 bases, the J end by 3 bases, with 10 bases between.

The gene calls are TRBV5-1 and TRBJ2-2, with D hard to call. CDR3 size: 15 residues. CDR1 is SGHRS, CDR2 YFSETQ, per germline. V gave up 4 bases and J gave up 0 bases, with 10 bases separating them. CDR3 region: CASSRSAANTGELFF. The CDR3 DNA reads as TGCGCCAGCAGCCGGAGCGCAGCGAACACCGGGGAGCTGTTTTTT.

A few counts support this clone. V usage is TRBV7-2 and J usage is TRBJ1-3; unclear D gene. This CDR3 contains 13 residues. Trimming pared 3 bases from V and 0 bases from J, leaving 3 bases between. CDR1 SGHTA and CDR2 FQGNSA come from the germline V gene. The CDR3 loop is CASSFTSGNTIYF. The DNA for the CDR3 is TGTGCCAGCAGCTTTACCTCTGGAAACACCATATATTTT.